This TCR beta chain was recorded in a study of blood T cell repertoires in COVID-19. Study-wide context: Italy, Spain and the United States were the sources of the convalescent and acute COVID-19 samples. PBMCs, B-cell-depleted T cells, or T cells provided the cDNA or gDNA that made up the material.

Generated by immunoSEQ multiplex PCR, the TCRdb table keeps only in-frame clones and is missing some. Of some 310,000 clones listed, roughly 89% were seen once; the top ten hold roughly a tenth. Trimming removed 8 bases from V and 4 bases from J, with 14 bases in between. Germline assignment: CDR1 MDHEN and CDR2 SYDVKM. The CDR3 totals 13 residues. Participants spanned ages about 18 to 100 years and resided in roughly 22 US areas. Cohort allocation depended upon clinical history that participants reported. Sequencing input: PBMCs or T cells enriched from blood (not recorded which). The origin of this receptor is a woman younger than 45 who had recovered from COVID-19. The chain is built from TRBV28 and TRBJ1-2; D gene uncertain. The CDR3 DNA reads TGTGCCAGCCAGGCAGGTCTGAGCTATGGCTACACCTTC. This codes for CASQAGLSYGYTF.